The text below deals with one TCR beta chain. The CDR3 covers 15 residues. Trimming pared 4 bases from V and 8 bases from J, leaving 20 bases between. Germline V gene data show CDR1 as MRHNA and CDR2 as SNTAGT. This entry comes from a study of primary melanoma T cells and metastatic recurrence. Measured with immunoSEQ multiplex PCR; TCRdb has only the in-frame clones, and not every one. This sample has about 1,500 clones; 77% occur once, and the top ten carry 34%. The rearrangement links TRBV6-4 to TRBJ1-2, with D possibly TRBD1 on 5 matching bases. Sequenced input: melanoma tumor tissue. This clonotype was sampled from a human donor with melanoma. The CDR3, as DNA: TGTGCCAGCAGTGGTGCCGGGAGGGGAAGTAGGGGCTACACCTTC. This codes for CASSGAGRGSRGYTF.